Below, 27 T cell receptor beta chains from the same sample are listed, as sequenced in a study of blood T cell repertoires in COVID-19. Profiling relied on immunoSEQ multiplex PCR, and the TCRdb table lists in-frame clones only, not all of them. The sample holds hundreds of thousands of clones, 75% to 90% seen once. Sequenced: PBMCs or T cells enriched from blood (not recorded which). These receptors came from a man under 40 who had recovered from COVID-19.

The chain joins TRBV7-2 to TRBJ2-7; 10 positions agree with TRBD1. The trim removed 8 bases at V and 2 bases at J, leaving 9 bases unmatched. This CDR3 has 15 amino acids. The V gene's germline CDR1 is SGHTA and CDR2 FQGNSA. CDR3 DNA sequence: TGTGCCAGCCGGCGGGGGACAGGGGCCACCTACGAGCAGTACTTC. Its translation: CASRRGTGATYEQYF.

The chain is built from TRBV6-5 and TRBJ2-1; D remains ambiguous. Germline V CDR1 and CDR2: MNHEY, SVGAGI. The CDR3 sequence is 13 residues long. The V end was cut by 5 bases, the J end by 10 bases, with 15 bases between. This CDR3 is CASSNDSPREQFF. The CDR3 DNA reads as TGTGCCAGCAGTAACGACTCCCCTCGCGAGCAGTTCTTC.

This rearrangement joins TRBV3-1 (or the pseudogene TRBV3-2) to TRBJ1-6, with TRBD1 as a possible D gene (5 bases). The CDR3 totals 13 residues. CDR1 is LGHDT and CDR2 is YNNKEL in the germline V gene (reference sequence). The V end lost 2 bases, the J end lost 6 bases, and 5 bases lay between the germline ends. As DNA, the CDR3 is TGTGCCAGCAGCCAAAGGGGTAATTCACCCCTCCACTTT. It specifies CASSQRGNSPLHF.

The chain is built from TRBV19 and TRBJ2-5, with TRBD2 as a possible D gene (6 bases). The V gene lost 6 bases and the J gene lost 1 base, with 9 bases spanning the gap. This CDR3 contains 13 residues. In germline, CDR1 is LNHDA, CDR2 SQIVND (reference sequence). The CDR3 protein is CASRRAGQETQYF. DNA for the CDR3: TGTGCCAGTAGGCGAGCGGGCCAAGAGACCCAGTACTTC.

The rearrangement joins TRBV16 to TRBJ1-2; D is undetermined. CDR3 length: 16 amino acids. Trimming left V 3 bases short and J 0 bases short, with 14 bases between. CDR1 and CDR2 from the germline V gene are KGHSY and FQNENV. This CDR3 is CASSHLTDAANYGYTF. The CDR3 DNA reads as TGTGCCAGCAGCCACTTAACAGACGCCGCTAACTATGGCTACACCTTC.

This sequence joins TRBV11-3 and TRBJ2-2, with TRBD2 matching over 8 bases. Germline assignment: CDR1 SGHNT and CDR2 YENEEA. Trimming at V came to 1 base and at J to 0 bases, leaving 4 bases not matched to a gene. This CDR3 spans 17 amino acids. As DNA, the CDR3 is TGTGCCAGCAGCTTAGTCGGGGGGGAAACGAACACCGGGGAGCTGTTTTTT. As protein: CASSLVGGETNTGELFF.

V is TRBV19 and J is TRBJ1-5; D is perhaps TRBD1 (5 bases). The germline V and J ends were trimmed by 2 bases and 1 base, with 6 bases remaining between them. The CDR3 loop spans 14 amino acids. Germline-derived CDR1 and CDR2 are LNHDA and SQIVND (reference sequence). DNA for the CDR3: TGTGCCAGTAGTATACCAGGGAGCAATCAGCCCCAGCATTTT. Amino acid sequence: CASSIPGSNQPQHF.

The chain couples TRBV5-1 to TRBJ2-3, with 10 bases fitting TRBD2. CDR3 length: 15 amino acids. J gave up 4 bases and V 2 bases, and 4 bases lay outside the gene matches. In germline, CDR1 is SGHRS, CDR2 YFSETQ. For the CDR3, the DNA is TGCGCCAGCAGCTTTAGCGGGAGGCTCTCAGATACGCAGTATTTT. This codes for CASSFSGRLSDTQYF. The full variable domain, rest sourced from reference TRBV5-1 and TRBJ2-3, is KAGVTQTPRYLIKTRGQQVTLSCSPISGHRSVSWYQQTPGQGLQFLFEYFSETQRNKGNFPGRFSGRQFSNSRSEMNVSTLELGDSALYLCASSFSGRLSDTQYFGPGTRLTVL.

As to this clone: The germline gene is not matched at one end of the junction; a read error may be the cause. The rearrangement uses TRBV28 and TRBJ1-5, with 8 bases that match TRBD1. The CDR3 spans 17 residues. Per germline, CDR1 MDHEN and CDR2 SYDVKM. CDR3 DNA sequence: TGTGCCAGCAGTTCGGGACAGGCCGGAGTCATCAATGAGCCCCAGCATTTT. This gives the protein CASSSGQAGVINEPQHF.

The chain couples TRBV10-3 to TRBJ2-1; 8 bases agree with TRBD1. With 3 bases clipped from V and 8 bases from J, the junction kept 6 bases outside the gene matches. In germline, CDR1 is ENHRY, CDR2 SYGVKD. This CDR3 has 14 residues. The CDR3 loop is CAISDRQGMDEQFF. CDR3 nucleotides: TGTGCCATCAGTGACCGACAGGGGATGGATGAGCAGTTCTTC.

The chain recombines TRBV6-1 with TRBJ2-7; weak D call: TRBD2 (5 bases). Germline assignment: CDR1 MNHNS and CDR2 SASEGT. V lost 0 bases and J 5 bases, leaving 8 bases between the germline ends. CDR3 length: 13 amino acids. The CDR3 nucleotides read TGTGCCAGCAGTGAAGCGTGGCGGGACGAGCAGTACTTC. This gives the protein CASSEAWRDEQYF.

DNA of the CDR3: TGCGCCAGCAGCCCCGGGACAGGCTACTCTGGGGCCAACGTCCTGACTTTC. Protein sequence: CASSPGTGYSGANVLTF. The J gene is TRBJ2-6, the V gene TRBV5-1; 8 bases agree with TRBD1. This CDR3 region has 17 residues. The junction had 6 bases not matched to a gene; V was cut back by 4 bases and J by 0 bases. The germline V gene encodes CDR1 SGHRS and CDR2 YFSETQ.

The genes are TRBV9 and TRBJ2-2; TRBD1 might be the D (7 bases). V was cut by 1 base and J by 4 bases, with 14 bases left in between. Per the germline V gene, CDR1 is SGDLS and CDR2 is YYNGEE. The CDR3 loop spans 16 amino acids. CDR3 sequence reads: CASSVRQGAGTGELFF. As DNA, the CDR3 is TGTGCCAGCAGCGTAAGACAGGGAGCGGGCACCGGGGAGCTGTTTTTT.

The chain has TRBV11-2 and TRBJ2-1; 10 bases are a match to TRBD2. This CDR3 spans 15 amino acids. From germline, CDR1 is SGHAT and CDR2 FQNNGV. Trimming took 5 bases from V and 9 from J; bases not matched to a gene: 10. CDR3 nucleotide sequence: TGTGCCAGCAGCCCATCCCTAGCGGGAGTGCGTGAGCAGTTCTTC. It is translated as CASSPSLAGVREQFF.

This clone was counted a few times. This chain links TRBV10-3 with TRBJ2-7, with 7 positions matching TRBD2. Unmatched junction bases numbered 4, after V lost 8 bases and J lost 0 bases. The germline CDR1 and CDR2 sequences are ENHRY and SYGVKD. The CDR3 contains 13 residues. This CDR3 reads CAIGQRDSYEQYF. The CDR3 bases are TGTGCCATCGGGCAGCGGGACTCCTACGAGCAGTACTTC.

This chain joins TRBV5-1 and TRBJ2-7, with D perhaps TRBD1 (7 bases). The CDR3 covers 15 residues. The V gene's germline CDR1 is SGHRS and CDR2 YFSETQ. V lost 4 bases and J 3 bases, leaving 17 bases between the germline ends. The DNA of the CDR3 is TGCGCCAGCAGCCGCCTCGCCAGGGGGGACTACGAGCAGTACTTC. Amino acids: CASSRLARGDYEQYF.

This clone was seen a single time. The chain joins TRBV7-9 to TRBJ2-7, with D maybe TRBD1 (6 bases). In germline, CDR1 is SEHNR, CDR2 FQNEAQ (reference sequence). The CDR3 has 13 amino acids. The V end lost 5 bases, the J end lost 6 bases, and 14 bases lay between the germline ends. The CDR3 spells CASSARGRAEQYF. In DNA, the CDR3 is TGTGCCAGCAGCGCCAGGGGCAGGGCCGAGCAGTACTTC.

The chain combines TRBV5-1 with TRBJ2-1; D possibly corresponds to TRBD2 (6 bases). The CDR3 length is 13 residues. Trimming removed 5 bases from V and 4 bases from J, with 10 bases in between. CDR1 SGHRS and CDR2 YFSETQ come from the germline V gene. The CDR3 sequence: CASSIGSYNEQFF. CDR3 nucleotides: TGCGCCAGCAGTATCGGGAGTTACAATGAGCAGTTCTTC.

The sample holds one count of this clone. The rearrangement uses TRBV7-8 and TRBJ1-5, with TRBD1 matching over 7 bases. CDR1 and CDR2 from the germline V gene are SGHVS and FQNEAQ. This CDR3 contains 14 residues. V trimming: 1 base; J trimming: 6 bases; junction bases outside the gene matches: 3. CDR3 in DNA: TGTGCCAGCAGCTTAGAGAGGGGGCTTCAGCCCCAGCATTTT. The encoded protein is CASSLERGLQPQHF.

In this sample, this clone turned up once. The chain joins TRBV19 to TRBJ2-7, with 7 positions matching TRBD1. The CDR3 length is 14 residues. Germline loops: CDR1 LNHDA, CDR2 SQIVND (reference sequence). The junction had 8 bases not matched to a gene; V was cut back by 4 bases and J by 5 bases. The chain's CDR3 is CASSTGTDLDEQYF. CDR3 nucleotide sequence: TGTGCCAGTAGTACCGGGACAGACTTGGACGAGCAGTACTTC.

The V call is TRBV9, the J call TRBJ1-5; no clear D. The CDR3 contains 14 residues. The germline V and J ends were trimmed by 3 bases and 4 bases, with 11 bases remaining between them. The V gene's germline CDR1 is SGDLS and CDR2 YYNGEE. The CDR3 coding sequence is TGTGCCAGCAGCGAGGAGGCGAGGAATCAGCCCCAGCATTTT. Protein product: CASSEEARNQPQHF.

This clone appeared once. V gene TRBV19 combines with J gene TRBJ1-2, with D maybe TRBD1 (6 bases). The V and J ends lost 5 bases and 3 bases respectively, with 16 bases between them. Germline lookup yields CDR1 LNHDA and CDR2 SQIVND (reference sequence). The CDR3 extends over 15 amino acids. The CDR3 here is CASSLAGAGYYGYTF. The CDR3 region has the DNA TGTGCCAGTAGTCTCGCAGGGGCGGGTTACTATGGCTACACCTTC. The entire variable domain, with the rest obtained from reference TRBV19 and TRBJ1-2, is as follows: DGGITQSPKYLFRKEGQNVTLSCEQNLNHDAMYWYRQDPGQGLRLIYYSQIVNDFQKGDIAEGYSVSREKKESFPLTVTSAQKNPTAFYLCASSLAGAGYYGYTFGSGTRLTVV.

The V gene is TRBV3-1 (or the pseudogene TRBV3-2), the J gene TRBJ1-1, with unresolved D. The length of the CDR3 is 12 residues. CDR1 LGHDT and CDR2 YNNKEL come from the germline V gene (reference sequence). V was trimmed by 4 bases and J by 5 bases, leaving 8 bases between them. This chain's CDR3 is CASSRRGTEAFF. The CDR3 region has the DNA TGTGCCAGCAGCCGTAGAGGAACTGAAGCTTTCTTT.

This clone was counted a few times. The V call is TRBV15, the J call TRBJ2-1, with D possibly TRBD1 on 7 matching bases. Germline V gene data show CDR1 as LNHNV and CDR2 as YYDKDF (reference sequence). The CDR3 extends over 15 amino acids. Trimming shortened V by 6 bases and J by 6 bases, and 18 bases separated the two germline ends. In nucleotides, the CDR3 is TGTGCCACCAGACCGGGCGGGACAGCAAGCAATGAGCAGTTCTTC. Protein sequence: CATRPGGTASNEQFF. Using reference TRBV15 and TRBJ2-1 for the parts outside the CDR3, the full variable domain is DAMVIQNPRYQVTQFGKPVTLSCSQTLNHNVMYWYQQKSSQAPKLLFHYYDKDFNNEADTPDNFQSRRPNTSFCFLDIRSPGLGDTAMYLCATRPGGTASNEQFFGPGTRLTVL.

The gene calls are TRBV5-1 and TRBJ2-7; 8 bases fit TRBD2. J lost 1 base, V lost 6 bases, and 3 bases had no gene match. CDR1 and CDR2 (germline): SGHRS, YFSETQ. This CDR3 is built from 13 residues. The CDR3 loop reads CASTGGRSYEQYF. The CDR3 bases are TGCGCCAGCACTGGCGGGAGGTCCTACGAGCAGTACTTC.

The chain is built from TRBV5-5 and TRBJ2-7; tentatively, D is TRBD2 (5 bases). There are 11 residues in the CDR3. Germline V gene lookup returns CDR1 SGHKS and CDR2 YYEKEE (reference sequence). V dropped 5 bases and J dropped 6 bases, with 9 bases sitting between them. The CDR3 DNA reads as TGTGCCAGCAGGAGGGCAGCCGAGCAGTACTTC. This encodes CASRRAAEQYF. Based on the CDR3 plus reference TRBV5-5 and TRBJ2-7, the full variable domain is DAGVTQSPTHLIKTRGQQVTLRCSPISGHKSVSWYQQVLGQGPQFIFQYYEKEERGRGNFPDRFSARQFPNYSSELNVNALLLGDSALYLCASRRAAEQYFGPGTRLTVT.

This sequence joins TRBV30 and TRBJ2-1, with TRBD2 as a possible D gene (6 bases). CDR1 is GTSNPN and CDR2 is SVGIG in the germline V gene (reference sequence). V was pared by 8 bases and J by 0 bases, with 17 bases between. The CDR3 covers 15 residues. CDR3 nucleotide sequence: TGTGCCGGGTCTTCTGCGGGGAGCTCCTACAATGAGCAGTTCTTC. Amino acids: CAGSSAGSSYNEQFF.